This TCR beta chain was recorded in a study of shared clonotypes between healthy human individuals. Study information: CD4 naive and CD4 memory each took three plates per donor, while CD8 naive took two and CD8 memory one. Study results and caveats: For naive CD4 cells, roughly 5% of clonotypes were shared across several donors. Naive subsets generally had larger estimated richness than memory subsets.

V was trimmed by 4 bases and J by 0 bases, leaving 11 bases between them. CDR1 and CDR2 from the germline V gene are SGHNT and YYREEE (reference sequence). This CDR3 contains 14 residues. This clone showed up just once. Its specificity is unknown. Genomic DNA (from each subset) was split evenly across several immunoSEQ plates. Some clones are missing from TCRdb's copy, which holds only in-frame ones; the method was immunoSEQ multiplex PCR. Here the sample spans some 2,500,000 clones, about 90% being singletons. The source of this sequence is a man aged 18 to 30 in good health. Some clones in this sample may be carry-over from other donors' samples. The rearrangement links TRBV5-4 to TRBJ2-7; a weak D match, TRBD2 (5 bases). Sequences were obtained from naive CD4+ T cells from PBMCs. Noted subset: CD45RA+ positively selected. CDR3 region: CASSRGLLSYEQYF. The CDR3 nucleotides read TGTGCCAGCAGCCGAGGACTGCTCTCCTACGAGCAGTACTTC.